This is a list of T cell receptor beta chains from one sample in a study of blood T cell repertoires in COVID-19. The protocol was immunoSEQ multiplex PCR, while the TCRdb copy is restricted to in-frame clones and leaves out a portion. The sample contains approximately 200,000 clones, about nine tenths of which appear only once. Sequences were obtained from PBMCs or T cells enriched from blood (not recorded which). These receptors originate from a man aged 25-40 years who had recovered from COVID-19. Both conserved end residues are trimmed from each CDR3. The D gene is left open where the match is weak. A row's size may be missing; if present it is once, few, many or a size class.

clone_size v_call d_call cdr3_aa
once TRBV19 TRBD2 ASKKSSGSMIDTQY
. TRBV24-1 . ATSDRGWTADTQY
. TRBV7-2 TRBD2 ASSLGGSGGETQY
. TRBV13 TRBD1 ASSQGQGGTQPQH
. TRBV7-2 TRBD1 ASSTRQGGNQPQH
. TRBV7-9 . ASSLAAGNSGNTIY
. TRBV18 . ASSPLTVELSYEQY
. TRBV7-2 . ASSLNGQLGPGEKLF
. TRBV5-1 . ASSPGQPGSTEAF
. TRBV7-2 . ASSLTSGLSYGYT
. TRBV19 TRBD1 ASRGQLITEAF
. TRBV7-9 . ATQVSDEAF
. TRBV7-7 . ASSPTGGMYNEQF
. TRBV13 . ASSAGDKYEQY
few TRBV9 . ASSVGGSGTGELF
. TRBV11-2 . ASSPKGGSGNTIY
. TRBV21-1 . ASRGGVYEQY
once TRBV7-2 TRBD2 ASSPRGADTGELF
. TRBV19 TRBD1 ASSQTGQRDSPLH
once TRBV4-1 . ASSPRNFRVEEEPQH
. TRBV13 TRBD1 ASSLGSLTGHHEQY
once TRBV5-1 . ASSWSQPGQETQY
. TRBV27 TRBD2 ASSLPVAGKSSYNEQF
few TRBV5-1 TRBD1 ASSLTTGNPGYT
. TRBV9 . ASSVAIGANTGELF
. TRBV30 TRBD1 AWRRRQGAVPGELF
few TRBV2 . AATERWQETQY
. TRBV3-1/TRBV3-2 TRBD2 ASSHTTSGGAFQF
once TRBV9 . ASSVETPRETQY
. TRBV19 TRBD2 ASSPGTSGYNEQF
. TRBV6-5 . ASSTSEGLEGYT
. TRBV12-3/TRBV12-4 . ASSFPGSEQY
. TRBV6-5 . ASSYSYNPGTEAF
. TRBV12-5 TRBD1 ASGPQGNYGYT
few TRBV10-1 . ASSDGAYEQY
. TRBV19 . ASSIATNTEAF
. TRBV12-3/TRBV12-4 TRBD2 ASGTSGYNEQF
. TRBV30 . AWSSGVGYGYT
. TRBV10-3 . AISGRFSTIY
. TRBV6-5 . ASGGGAGNTIY
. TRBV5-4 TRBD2 ASSPSSGRAPGELF
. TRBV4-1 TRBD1 ASSQVAGTASGNTIY
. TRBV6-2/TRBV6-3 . ASSTRGWRTEAF
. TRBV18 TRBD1 ASSPGTDYTEAF
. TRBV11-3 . ASSSLSTDTQY
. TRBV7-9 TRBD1 ASSTTTGGSEKLF
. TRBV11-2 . ASSLVRPRFGNEQF
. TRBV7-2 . ASSLNRLGAGSPLH
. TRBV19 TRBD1 ASSILRGGQGHIQY
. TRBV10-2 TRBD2 ASRASGADYNEQF
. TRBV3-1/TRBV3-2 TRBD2 ASSQGLAGGFRSYEQY